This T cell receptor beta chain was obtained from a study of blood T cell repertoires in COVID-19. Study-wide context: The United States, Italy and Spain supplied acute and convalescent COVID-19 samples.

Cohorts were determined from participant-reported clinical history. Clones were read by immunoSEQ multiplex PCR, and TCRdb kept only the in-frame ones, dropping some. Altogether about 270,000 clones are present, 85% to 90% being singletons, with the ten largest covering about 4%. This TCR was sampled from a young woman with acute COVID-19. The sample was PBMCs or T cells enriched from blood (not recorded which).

The CDR3 DNA reads TGTGCCAGCAGTCCTCAGGGTTTCGGTGGGGCCAACGTCCTGACTTTC. Its translation is CASSPQGFGGANVLTF. The chain has TRBV27 and TRBJ2-6; weak D call: TRBD1 (5 bases). Trimming took 5 bases from V and 3 from J, leaving 14 bases between them. Per germline, CDR1 MNHEY and CDR2 SMNVEV (reference sequence). The CDR3 loop spans 16 amino acids.